This TCR beta chain is drawn from a study of control samples from healthy donors and cancer patients. This clone was seen a single time. The table came from immunoSEQ multiplex PCR; TCRdb's copy has only in-frame clones and leaves some out. The sample contains fewer than 95,000 clones, roughly nine tenths of which appear only once. The V end lost 5 bases, the J end lost 0 bases, and 16 bases lay between the germline ends. CDR3 length: 16 amino acids. The germline V gene encodes CDR1 LNHDA and CDR2 SQIVND (reference sequence). The sequenced sample was blood. This TCR derives from a man aged 30-40 years in good health. V and J are TRBV19 and TRBJ1-2; TRBD1 might be the D (5 bases). CDR3 region: CASSAAPRGANYGYTF. CDR3 DNA sequence: TGTGCCAGTAGTGCCGCCCCGAGGGGCGCTAACTATGGCTACACCTTC. Together with reference TRBV19 and TRBJ1-2, the CDR3 gives the full variable domain: DGGITQSPKYLFRKEGQNVTLSCEQNLNHDAMYWYRQDPGQGLRLIYYSQIVNDFQKGDIAEGYSVSREKKESFPLTVTSAQKNPTAFYLCASSAAPRGANYGYTFGSGTRLTVV.